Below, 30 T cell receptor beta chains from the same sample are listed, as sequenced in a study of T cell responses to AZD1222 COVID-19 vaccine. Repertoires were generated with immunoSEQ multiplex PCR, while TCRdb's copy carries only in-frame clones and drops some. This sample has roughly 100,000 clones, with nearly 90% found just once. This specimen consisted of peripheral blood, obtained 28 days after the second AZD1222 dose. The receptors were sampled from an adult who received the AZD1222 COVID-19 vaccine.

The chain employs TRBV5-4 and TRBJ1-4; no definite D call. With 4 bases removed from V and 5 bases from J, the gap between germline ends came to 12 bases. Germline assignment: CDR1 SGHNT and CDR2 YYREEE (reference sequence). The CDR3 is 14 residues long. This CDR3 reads CASSQGLINEKLFF. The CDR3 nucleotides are TGTGCCAGCAGCCAAGGGCTGATCAATGAAAAACTGTTTTTT.

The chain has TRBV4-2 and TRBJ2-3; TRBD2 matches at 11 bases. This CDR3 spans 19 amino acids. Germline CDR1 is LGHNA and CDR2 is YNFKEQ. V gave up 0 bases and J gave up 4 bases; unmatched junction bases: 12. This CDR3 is CASSQDRVAGGNIPDTQYF. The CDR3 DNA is TGTGCCAGCAGCCAAGATAGGGTAGCGGGAGGGAATATTCCAGATACGCAGTATTTT.

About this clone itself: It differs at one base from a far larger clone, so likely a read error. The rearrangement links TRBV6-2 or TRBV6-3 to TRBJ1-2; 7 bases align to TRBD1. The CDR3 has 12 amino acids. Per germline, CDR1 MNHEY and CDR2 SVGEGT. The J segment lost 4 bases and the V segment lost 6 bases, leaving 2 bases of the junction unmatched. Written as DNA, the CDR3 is TGTGCCAGCAGCAGGGACAGCTATGGCTACACCTTC. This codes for CASSRDSYGYTF.

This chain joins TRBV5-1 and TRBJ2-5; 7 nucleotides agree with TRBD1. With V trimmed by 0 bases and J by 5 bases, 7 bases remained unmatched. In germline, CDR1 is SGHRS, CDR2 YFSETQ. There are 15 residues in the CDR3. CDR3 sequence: CASSLAWTGRETQYF. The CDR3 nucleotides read TGCGCCAGCAGCTTGGCCTGGACAGGTCGCGAGACCCAGTACTTC.

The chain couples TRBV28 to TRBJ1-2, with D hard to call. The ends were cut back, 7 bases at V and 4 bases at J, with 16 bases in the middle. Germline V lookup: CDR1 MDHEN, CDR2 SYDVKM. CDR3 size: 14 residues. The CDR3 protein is CASTSLGSGYGYTF. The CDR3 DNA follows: TGTGCCAGCACCTCTCTCGGCAGCGGCTATGGCTACACCTTC.

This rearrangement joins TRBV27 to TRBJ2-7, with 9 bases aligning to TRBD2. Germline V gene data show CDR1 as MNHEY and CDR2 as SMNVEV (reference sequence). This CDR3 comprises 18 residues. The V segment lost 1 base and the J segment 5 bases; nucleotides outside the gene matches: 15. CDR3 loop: CASSLLAYTGTSRDEQYF. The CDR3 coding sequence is TGTGCCAGCAGTTTATTGGCCTATACCGGGACTAGCAGAGACGAGCAGTACTTC.

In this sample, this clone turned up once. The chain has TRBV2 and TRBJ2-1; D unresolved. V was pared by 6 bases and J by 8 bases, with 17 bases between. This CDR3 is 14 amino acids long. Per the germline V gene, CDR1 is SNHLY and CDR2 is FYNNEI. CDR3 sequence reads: CASRGHSSIDEQFF. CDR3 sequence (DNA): TGTGCCAGCAGGGGTCACAGCTCAATCGATGAGCAGTTCTTC.

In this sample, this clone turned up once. CDR3 amino acids: CASSDRGGTEAFF. The CDR3 nucleotides are TGTGCCAGCAGCGACAGGGGCGGTACTGAAGCTTTCTTT. The J gene is TRBJ1-1, the V gene TRBV28, with 8 bases fitting TRBD1. CDR1 is MDHEN and CDR2 is SYDVKM in the germline V gene. The V segment lost 6 bases and the J segment 5 bases; nucleotides outside the gene matches: 5. This CDR3 has 13 residues.

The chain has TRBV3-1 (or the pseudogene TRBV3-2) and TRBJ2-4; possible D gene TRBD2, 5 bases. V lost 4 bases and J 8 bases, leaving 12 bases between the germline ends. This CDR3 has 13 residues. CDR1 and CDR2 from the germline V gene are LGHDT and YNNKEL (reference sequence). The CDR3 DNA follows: TGTGCCAGCAGCCGCGCGGAACTAGACATTCAGTACTTC. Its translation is CASSRAELDIQYF.

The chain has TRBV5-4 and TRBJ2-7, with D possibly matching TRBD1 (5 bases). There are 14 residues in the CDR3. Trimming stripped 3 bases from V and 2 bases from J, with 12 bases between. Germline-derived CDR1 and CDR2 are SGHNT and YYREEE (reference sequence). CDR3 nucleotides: TGTGCCAGCAGCTGGTCTGGGGCCCCCTACGAGCAGTACTTC. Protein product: CASSWSGAPYEQYF.

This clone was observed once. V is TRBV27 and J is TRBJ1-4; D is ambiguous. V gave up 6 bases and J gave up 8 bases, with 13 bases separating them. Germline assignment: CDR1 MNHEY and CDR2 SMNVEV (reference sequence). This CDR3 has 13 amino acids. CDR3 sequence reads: CASSRLTREKLFF. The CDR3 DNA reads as TGTGCCAGCAGCCGCTTGACTAGAGAAAAACTGTTTTTT.

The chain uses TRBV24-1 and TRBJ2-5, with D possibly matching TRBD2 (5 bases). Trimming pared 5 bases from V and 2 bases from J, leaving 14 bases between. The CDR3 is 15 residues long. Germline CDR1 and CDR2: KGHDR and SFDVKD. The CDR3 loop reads CATSGTEGFQETQYF. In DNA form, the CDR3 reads TGTGCCACCAGTGGGACCGAGGGTTTTCAAGAGACCCAGTACTTC.

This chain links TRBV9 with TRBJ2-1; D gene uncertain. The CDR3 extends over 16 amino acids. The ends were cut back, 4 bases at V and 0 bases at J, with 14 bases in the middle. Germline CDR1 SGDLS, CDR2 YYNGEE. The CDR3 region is CASSFRTVPSYNEQFF. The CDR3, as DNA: TGTGCCAGCAGCTTCCGCACCGTTCCCTCCTACAATGAGCAGTTCTTC.

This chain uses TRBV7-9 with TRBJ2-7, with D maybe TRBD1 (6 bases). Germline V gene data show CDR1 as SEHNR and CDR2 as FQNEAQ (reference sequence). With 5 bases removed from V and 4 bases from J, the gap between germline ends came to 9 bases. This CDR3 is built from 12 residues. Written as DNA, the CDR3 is TGTGCCAGCAGCACACAGGGATACGAGCAGTACTTC. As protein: CASSTQGYEQYF.

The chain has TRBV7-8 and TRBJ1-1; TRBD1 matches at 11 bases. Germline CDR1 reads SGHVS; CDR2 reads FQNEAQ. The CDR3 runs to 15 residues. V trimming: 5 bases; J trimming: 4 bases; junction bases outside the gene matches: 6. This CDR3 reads CASSVRTGGGTEAFF. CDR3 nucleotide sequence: TGTGCCAGCAGCGTCCGGACAGGGGGCGGCACTGAAGCTTTCTTT.

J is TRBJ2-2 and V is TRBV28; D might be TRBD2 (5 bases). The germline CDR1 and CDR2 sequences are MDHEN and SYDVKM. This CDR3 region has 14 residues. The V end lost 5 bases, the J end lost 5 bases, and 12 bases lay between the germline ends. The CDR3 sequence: CASSPHGETGELFF. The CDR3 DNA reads TGTGCCAGCAGTCCCCATGGGGAGACCGGGGAGCTGTTTTTT.

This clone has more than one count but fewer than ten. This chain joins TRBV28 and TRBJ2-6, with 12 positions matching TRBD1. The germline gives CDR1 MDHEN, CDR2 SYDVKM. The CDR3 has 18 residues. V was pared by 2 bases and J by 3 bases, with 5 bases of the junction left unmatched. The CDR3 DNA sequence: TGTGCCAGCAGTTTAGAGGGACAGGGGGCTTTTGGGGCCAACGTCCTGACTTTC. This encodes CASSLEGQGAFGANVLTF. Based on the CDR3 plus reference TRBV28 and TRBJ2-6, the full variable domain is DVKVTQSSRYLVKRTGEKVFLECVQDMDHENMFWYRQDPGLGLRLIYFSYDVKMKEKGDIPEGYSVSREKKERFSLILESASTNQTSMYLCASSLEGQGAFGANVLTFGAGSRLTVL.

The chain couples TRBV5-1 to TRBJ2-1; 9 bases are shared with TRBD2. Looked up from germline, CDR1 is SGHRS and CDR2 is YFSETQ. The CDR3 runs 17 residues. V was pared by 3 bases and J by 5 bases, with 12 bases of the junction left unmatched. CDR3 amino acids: CASSWGLASPKNNEQFF. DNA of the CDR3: TGCGCCAGCAGCTGGGGACTAGCATCACCTAAAAACAATGAGCAGTTCTTC.

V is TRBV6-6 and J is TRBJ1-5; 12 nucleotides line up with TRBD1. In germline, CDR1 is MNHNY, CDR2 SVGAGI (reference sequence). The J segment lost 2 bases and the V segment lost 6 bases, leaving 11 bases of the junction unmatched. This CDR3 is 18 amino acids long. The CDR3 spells CASRRSGTGGLGNQPQHF. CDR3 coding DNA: TGTGCCAGCAGGCGATCCGGGACAGGGGGCCTTGGCAATCAGCCCCAGCATTTT.

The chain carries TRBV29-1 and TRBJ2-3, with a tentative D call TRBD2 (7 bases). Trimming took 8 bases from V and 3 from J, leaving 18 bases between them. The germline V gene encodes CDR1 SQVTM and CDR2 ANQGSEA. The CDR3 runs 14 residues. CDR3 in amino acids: CSFSGGRGTDTQYF. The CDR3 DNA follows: TGCAGCTTCTCCGGGGGGAGGGGGACAGATACGCAGTATTTT.

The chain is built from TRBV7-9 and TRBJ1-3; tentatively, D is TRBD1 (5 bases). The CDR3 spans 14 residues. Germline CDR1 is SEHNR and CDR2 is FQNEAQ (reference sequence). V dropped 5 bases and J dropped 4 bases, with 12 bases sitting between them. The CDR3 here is CASSPPGDGNTIYF. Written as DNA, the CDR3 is TGTGCCAGCAGCCCACCGGGGGACGGAAACACCATATATTTT.

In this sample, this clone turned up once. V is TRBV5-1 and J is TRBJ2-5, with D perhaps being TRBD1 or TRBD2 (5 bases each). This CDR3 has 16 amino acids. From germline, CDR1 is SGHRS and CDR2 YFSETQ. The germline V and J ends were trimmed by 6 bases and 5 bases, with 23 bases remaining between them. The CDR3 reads CASTLEGRPNLETQYF. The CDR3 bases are TGCGCCAGCACTCTAGAGGGACGGCCGAATCTGGAGACCCAGTACTTC. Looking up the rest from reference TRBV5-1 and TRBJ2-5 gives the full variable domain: KAGVTQTPRYLIKTRGQQVTLSCSPISGHRSVSWYQQTPGQGLQFLFEYFSETQRNKGNFPGRFSGRQFSNSRSEMNVSTLELGDSALYLCASTLEGRPNLETQYFGPGTRLLVL.

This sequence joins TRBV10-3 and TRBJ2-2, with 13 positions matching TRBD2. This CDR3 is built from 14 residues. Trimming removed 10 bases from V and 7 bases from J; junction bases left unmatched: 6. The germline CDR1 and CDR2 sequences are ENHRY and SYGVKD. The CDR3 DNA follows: TGTGCCACCGGACTAGCGGGAGATATCGGGGAGCTGTTTTTT. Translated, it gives CATGLAGDIGELFF.

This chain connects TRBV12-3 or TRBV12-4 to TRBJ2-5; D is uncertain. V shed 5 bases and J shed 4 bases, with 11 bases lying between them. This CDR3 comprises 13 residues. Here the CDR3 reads CASSLFQRETQYF. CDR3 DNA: TGTGCCAGCAGTCTCTTCCAGCGAGAGACCCAGTACTTC.

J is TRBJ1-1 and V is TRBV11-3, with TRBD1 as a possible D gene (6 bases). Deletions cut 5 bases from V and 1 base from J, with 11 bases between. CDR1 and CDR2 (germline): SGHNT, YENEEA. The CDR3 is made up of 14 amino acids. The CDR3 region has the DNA TGTGCCAGCAGCAGAGGGGGGGAGAACACTGAAGCTTTCTTT. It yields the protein CASSRGGENTEAFF.

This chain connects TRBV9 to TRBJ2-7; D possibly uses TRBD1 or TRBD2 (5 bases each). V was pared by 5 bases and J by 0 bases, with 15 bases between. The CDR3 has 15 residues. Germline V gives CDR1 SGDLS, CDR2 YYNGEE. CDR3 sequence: CASRWGDSGSYEQYF. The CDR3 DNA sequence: TGTGCCAGCAGGTGGGGAGACAGTGGCTCCTACGAGCAGTACTTC.

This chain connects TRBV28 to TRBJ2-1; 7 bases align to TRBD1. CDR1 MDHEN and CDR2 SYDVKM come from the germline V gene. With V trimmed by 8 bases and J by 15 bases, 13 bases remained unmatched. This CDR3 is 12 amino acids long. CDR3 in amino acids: CASALKRDSPFF. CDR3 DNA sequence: TGTGCCAGCGCCCTCAAAAGGGACAGTCCGTTCTTC.

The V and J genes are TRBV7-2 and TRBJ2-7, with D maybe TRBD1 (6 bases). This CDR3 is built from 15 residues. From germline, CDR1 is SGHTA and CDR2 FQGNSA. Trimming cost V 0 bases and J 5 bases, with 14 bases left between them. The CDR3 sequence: CASSLAGNRVNEQYF. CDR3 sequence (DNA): TGTGCCAGCAGCTTAGCCGGGAACAGGGTCAACGAGCAGTACTTC.

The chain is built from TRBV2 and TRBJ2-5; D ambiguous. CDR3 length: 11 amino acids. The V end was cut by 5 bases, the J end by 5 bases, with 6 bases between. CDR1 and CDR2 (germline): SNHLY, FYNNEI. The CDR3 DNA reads TGTGCCAGCAGTCCGATGGAGACCCAGTACTTC. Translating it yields CASSPMETQYF.

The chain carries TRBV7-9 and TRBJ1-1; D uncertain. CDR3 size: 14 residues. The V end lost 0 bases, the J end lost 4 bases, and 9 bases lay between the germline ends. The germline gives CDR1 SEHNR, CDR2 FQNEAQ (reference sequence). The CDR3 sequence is CASSLANKSTEAFF. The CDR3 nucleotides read TGTGCCAGCAGCTTAGCGAATAAGAGCACTGAAGCTTTCTTT.